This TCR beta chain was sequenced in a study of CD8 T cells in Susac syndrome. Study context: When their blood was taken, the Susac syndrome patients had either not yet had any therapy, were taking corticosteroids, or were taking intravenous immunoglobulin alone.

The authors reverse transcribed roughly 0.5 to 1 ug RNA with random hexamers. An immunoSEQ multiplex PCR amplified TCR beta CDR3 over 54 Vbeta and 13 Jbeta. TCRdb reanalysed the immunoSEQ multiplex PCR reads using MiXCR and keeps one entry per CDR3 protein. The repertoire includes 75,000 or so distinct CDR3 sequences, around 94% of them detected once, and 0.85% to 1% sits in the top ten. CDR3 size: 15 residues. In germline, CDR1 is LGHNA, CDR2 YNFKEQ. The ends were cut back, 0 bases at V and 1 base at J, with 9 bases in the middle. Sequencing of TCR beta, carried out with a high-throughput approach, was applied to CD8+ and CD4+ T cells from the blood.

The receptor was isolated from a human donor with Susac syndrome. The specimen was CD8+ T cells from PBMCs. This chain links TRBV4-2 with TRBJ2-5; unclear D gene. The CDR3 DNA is TGTGCCAGCAGCCAAGAGCCAGAAGTCCAAGAGACCCAGTACTTC. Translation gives CASSQEPEVQETQYF.